This T cell receptor beta chain was retrieved from a study of T cells in narcolepsy. General study results and limits: Reportedly, autoreactive clonotypes were serially detected in patients' blood but not controls'.

CDR1 and CDR2 from the germline V gene are SGHNT and YENEEA. This CDR3 spans 12 amino acids. Assay used: immunoSEQ multiplex PCR; TCRdb lists only in-frame clones, some missing. In the table there are 30,000 to 40,000 clones, around 90% of which are singletons. To note about this clone: The antigen is not known.

Material for sequencing was CD45RA- memory CD4+ T cells from PBMCs. The J gene is TRBJ2-5, the V gene TRBV11-3; D uncertain. The J call may not be correct, given that the DNA end is closer to TRBJ2-7. This TCR derives from a human donor with narcolepsy. The CDR3 bases are TGTGCCAGCAGCTTTGAACACTACGAGCAGTACTTC. Protein product: CASSFEHYEQYF.